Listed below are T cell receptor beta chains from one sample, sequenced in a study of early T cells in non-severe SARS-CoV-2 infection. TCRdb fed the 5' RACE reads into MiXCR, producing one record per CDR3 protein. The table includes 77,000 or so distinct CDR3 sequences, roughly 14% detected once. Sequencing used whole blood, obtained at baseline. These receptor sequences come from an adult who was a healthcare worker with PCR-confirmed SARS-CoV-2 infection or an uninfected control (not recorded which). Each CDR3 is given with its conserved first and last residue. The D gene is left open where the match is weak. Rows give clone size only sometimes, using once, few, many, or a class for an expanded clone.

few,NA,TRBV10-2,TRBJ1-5,CASSGSGYQPQHF,TGCGCCAGCAGTGGTTCAGGATATCAGCCCCAGCATTTT
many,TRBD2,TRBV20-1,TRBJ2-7,CSAGPGLAGGETYEQYF,TGCAGTGCTGGACCGGGACTAGCGGGAGGCGAAACCTACGAGCAGTACTTC
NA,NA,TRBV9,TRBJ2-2,CASSALLVPTGELFF,TGTGCCAGCAGCGCGTTACTAGTGCCGACCGGGGAGCTGTTTTTT
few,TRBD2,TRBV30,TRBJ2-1,CAWTRTRLAPYNEQFF,TGTGCCTGGACTAGAACCCGACTAGCGCCTTACAATGAGCAGTTCTTC
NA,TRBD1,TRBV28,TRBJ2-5,CASSSGQDETQYF,TGTGCCAGCAGTTCGGGACAGGACGAGACCCAGTACTTC
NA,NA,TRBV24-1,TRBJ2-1,CATSDPGGGRNEQFF,TGTGCCACCAGTGATCCCGGGGGCGGAAGAAATGAGCAGTTCTTC
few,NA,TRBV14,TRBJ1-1,CASSPAGAEAFF,TGTGCCAGCAGCCCTGCTGGGGCTGAAGCTTTCTTT
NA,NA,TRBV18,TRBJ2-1,CASSPGSTNEQFF,TGTGCCAGCTCACCGGGCTCCACGAATGAGCAGTTCTTC
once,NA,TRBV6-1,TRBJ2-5,CASSELGETQYF,TGTGCCAGCAGTGAACTGGGAGAGACCCAGTACTTC
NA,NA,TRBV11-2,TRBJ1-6,CASSLDGPDSPLHF,TGTGCCAGCAGCTTGGACGGCCCAGATTCACCCCTCCACTTT
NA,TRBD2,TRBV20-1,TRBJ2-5,CSARSRSSGRDETQYF,TGCAGTGCTAGAAGTCGGTCTAGCGGGAGGGATGAGACCCAGTACTTC
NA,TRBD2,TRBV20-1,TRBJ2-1,CSARDPSGSYNEQFF,TGCAGTGCTAGAGATCCTAGCGGCAGTTACAATGAGCAGTTCTTC
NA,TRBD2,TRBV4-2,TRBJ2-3,CASSPLRGLAGDTQYF,TGTGCCAGCAGCCCCCTAAGGGGACTAGCGGGAGATACGCAGTATTTT
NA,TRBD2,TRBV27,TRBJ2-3,CASSLSGIAGGNRDTQYF,TGTGCCAGCAGTTTATCGGGGATAGCGGGAGGAAATAGAGATACGCAGTATTTT
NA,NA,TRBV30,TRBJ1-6,CARSFPRGGNSPLHF,TGTGCCCGGAGTTTCCCTCGGGGAGGGAATTCACCCCTCCACTTT
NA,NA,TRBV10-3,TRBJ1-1,CAISDSVWGTEAFF,TGTGCCATCAGTGACAGCGTTTGGGGCACTGAAGCTTTCTTT
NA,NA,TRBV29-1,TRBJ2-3,CSVEGTDYTDTQYF,TGCAGCGTTGAAGGGACTGACTACACAGATACGCAGTATTTT
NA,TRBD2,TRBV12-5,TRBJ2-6,CASGFTTSGSSSGANVLTF,TGTGCTAGTGGGTTTACGACCAGCGGGAGTAGCTCTGGGGCCAACGTCCTGACTTTC
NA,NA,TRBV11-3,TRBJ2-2,CASSPYRNTGELFF,TGTGCCAGCAGTCCATATAGAAACACCGGGGAGCTGTTTTTT
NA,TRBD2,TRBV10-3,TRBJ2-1,CAISEGRTSGRPEQFF,TGTGCCATCAGTGAGGGAAGGACTAGCGGGAGGCCTGAGCAGTTCTTC
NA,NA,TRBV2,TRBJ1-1,CASAGRGTEAFF,TGTGCCAGCGCAGGGAGGGGCACTGAAGCTTTCTTT
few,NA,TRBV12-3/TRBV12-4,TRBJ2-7,CASSLQGLEYEQYF,TGTGCCAGCAGCCTCCAAGGGCTAGAGTACGAGCAGTACTTC
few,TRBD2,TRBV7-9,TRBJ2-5,CASSSQTSGLETQYF,TGTGCCAGCAGCTCGCAGACTAGCGGATTAGAGACCCAGTACTTC
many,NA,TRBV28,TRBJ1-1,CASSPSLGGEGLGTEAFF,TGTGCCAGCAGTCCATCCCTTGGGGGTGAGGGTCTGGGGACTGAAGCTTTCTTT
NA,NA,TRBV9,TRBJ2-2,CASSPQVVNAGELFF,TGTGCCAGCAGCCCCCAGGTCGTCAACGCCGGGGAGCTGTTTTTT
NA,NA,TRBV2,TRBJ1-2,CASSVGAGYTF,TGTGCCAGCAGTGTCGGAGCTGGCTACACCTTC
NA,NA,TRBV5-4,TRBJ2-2,CASSFRRETNTGELFF,TGTGCCAGCAGCTTTAGGCGGGAAACGAACACCGGGGAGCTGTTTTTT
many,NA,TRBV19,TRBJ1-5,CASSGAVEQPQHF,TGTGCCAGTAGTGGCGCAGTCGAACAGCCCCAGCATTTT
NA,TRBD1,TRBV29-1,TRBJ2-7,CSVRTGRSYEQYF,TGCAGCGTGAGGACAGGGCGCTCCTACGAGCAGTACTTC
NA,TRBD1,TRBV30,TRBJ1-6,CAWTGQINSPLHF,TGTGCCTGGACGGGACAGATTAATTCACCCCTCCACTTT